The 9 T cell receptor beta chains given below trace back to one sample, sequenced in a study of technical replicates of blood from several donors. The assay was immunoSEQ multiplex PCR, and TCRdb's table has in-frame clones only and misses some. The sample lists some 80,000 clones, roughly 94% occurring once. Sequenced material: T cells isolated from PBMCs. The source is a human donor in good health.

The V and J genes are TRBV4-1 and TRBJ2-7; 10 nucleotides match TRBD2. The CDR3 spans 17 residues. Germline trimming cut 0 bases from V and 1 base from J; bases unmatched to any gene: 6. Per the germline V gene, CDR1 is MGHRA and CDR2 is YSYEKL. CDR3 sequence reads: CASSQELAGVVSYEQYF. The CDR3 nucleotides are TGCGCCAGCAGCCAAGAGCTAGCGGGAGTGGTGTCCTACGAGCAGTACTTC.

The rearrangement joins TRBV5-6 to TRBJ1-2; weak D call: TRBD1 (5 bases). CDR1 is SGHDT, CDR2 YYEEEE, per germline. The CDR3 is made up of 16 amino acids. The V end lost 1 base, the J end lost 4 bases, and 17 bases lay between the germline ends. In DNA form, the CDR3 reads TGTGCCAGCAGCTTGTGGCAGGGAGGGTGGGCCTATGGCTACACCTTC. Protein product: CASSLWQGGWAYGYTF.

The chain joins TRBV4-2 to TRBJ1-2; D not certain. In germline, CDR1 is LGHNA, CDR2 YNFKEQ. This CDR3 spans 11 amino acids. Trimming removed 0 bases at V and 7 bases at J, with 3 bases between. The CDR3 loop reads CASSQEAGYTF. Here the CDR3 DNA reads TGTGCCAGCAGCCAAGAGGCTGGCTACACCTTC.

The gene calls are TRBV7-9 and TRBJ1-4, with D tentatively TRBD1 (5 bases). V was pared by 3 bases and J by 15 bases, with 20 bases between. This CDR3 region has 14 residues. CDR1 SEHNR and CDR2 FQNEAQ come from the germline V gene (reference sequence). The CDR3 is CASSFSQQAPKMFF. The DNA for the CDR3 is TGTGCCAGCAGCTTCTCCCAACAGGCCCCGAAAATGTTTTTT.

DNA for the CDR3: TGTGCCAGCAGCTTAGAGGACAGGGGTACCTATAGCAATCAGCCCCAGCATTTT. Translating gives CASSLEDRGTYSNQPQHF. The V and J genes are TRBV7-2 and TRBJ1-5; 9 nucleotides line up with TRBD1. Germline trimming cut 1 base from V and 0 bases from J; bases unmatched to any gene: 7. The CDR3 loop spans 18 amino acids. Germline CDR1 is SGHTA and CDR2 is FQGNSA.

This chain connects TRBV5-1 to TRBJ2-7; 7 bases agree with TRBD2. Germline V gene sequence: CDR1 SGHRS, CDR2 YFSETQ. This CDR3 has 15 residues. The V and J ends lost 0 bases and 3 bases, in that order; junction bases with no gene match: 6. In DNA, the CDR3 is TGCGCCAGCAGCTTGGGGGAGGGGCGCTACTACGAGCAGTACTTC. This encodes CASSLGEGRYYEQYF.

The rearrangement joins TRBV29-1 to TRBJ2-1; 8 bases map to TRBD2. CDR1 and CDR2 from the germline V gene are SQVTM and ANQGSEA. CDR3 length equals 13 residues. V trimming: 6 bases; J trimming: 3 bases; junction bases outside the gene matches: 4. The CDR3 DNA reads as TGCAGCGTCTCGGGGGGGATCTACAATGAGCAGTTCTTC. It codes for CSVSGGIYNEQFF.

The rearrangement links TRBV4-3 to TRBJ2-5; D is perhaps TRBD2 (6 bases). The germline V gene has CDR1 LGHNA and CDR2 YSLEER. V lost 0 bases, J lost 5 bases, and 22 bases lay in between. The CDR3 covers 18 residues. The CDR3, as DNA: TGCGCCAGCAGCCAAGATGGGTGGGGTTTTGGAGGGCGGGAGACCCAGTACTTC. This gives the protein CASSQDGWGFGGRETQYF.

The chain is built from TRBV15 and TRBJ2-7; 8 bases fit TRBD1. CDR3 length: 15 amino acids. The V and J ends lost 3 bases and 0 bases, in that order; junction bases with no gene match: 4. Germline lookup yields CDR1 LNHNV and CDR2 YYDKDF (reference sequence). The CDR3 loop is CATSSGQGDSYEQYF. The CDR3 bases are TGTGCCACCAGCAGCGGACAGGGTGACTCCTACGAGCAGTACTTC.